Listed below are T cell receptor beta chains from one sample, sequenced in a study of response to subunit inactivated influenza vaccine. TCRdb processed the RT-PCR reads anew with MiXCR; each CDR3 protein has one entry. This table holds more than 250,000 distinct CDR3 sequences, 20% to 25% found once. The material was PBMCs from blood, obtained less than 22 months after vaccination. The receptor set was obtained from a man aged 50-75 years who received an inactivated influenza vaccine. Both conserved end residues are trimmed from each CDR3.

TRBJ2-1 | TRBV12-3/TRBV12-4 | ASSFSANEQF
TRBJ1-1 | TRBV12-3/TRBV12-4 | ASRAGTEHEAF
TRBJ2-7 | TRBV5-1 | ASSPGTFSYEQY
TRBJ1-1 | TRBV5-1 | ASSSKYTEAF
TRBJ1-1 | TRBV7-8 | ASSLEEQMNTEAF
TRBJ2-7 | TRBV20-1 | SAQSGIGSYEQY
TRBJ1-3 | TRBV5-1 | ASSLEVRSPGNTIY
TRBJ2-5 | TRBV28 | ASSFVIGGQGRQETQY
TRBJ1-2 | TRBV5-1 | ASSFSGDHNYGYT
TRBJ1-5 | TRBV19 | ASKLRRQGNQPQH
TRBJ2-1 | TRBV7-9 | ASSLGPWAGKWNEQF
TRBJ1-1 | TRBV28 | ASSLYQGEGEAF
TRBJ1-2 | TRBV7-9 | ASSLGPPEGYT
TRBJ2-7 | TRBV7-8 | ASSLAQNYEQY
TRBJ2-7 | TRBV3-1 | ASSQVRGRASYEQY
TRBJ1-5 | TRBV20-1 | SIPPLSYSNQPQH
TRBJ1-2 | TRBV29-1 | SVETRTDFNYGYT
TRBJ1-2 | TRBV6-5 | ASSYGRGYGYT
TRBJ2-3 | TRBV5-4 | ASSKTDRTDTQY
TRBJ1-1 | TRBV3-1 | ASSPGPWEDREDEAF
TRBJ2-1 | TRBV4-3 | ASSQDLEEYNEQF
TRBJ2-5 | TRBV7-2 | ASSLGMGRSETQY
TRBJ2-3 | TRBV11-2 | ASSLGLWTSLDTQY
TRBJ2-3 | TRBV9 | ASSFSPKAPDTQY
TRBJ2-7 | TRBV29-1 | SNPGQEPYEQY
TRBJ1-5 | TRBV12-3/TRBV12-4 | ASRAVGGLNQPQH
TRBJ1-4 | TRBV4-3 | ASSQVTGIGKLF
TRBJ2-2 | TRBV12-3/TRBV12-4 | ASSRGTANTGELF
TRBJ1-2 | TRBV6-4 | ASTPTATNYGYT
TRBJ2-3 | TRBV4-3 | ASSRVTGGITDTQY
TRBJ2-4 | TRBV19 | ASGGGVQY
TRBJ2-3 | TRBV9 | ASSVAGGSSSDTQY
TRBJ1-2 | TRBV11-2 | ASSFRGIYGYT
TRBJ1-5 | TRBV7-9 | ASSLSRDRAGNQPQH
TRBJ1-1 | TRBV20-1 | SAFHSGWDTEAF
TRBJ2-7 | TRBV6-5 | ASSYSLAGTNEQY
TRBJ1-1 | TRBV5-1 | ASSLARPPYTEAF
TRBJ2-2 | TRBV20-1 | SARAVGGANTGELF
TRBJ2-7 | TRBV20-1 | SADGDYEQY
TRBJ2-7 | TRBV10-3 | AISSSDGSYEQY
TRBJ2-1 | TRBV20-1 | SARESSGGFEQF
TRBJ1-2 | TRBV10-3 | ATESGQAFNYGYT
TRBJ2-1 | TRBV20-1 | SAAGTSGDNEQF
TRBJ1-6 | TRBV2 | ASRAGTAIFPLH
TRBJ1-5 | TRBV28 | ASRRYWDSNQPQH
TRBJ2-5 | TRBV14 | ASSPGPGTPAGTQY
TRBJ2-1 | TRBV7-2 | ASSQSGGYNEQF
TRBJ2-3 | TRBV19 | ASSIGTGATQY
TRBJ1-4 | TRBV5-4 | ASSLSGGGAREKLF
TRBJ2-7 | TRBV23-1 | ASSQPRQCTYEQY
TRBJ1-6 | TRBV20-1 | SATTGGVSPLH
TRBJ2-2 | TRBV5-1 | ASSLRGGNTGELF
TRBJ1-4 | TRBV20-1 | SATGFPNEKLF
TRBJ1-3 | TRBV4-2 | ASSQDYRGSKNTIY